The T cell receptor (beta chain) under discussion was sequenced for a study of T cell responses to AZD1222 COVID-19 vaccine. Findings of the study overall: The sample set comprised mostly white British donors with more females, and clonal diversity was possibly underestimated. Recipients of two AZD1222 doses showed rising Spike-specific TCR breadth and depth.

Data came from immunoSEQ multiplex PCR; TCRdb stores just in-frame clones and leaves some out. This table has fewer than 200,000 clones, 80% to 90% appearing once. The length of the CDR3 is 15 residues. Germline V gene sequence: CDR1 MNHEY, CDR2 SVGEGT. V lost 3 bases to trimming and J lost 4 bases, with 16 bases between them. A remark on this clone: What it recognizes is unknown.

The source of this sequence is an adult who received the MenACWY meningococcal vaccine as a control. The genes are TRBV6-2 or TRBV6-3 and TRBJ2-7; D not certain. The specimen comprised peripheral blood, sampled 28 days after the second dose of the MenACWY control vaccine. CDR3 in amino acids: CASSYRPRHSYEQYF. Written as DNA, the CDR3 is TGTGCCAGCAGTTATCGACCTCGACACTCTTACGAGCAGTACTTC.